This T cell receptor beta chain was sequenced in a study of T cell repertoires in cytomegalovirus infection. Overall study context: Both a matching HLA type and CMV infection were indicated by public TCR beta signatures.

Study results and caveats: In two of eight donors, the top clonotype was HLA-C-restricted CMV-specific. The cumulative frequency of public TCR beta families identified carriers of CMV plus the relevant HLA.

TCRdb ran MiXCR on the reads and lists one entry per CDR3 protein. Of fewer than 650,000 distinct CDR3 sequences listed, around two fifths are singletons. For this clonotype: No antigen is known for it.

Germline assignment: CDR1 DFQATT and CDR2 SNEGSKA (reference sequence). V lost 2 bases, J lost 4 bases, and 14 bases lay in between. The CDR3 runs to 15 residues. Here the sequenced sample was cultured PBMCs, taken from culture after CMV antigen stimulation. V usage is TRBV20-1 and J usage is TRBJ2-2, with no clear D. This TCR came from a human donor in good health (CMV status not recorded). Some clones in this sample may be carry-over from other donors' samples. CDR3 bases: TGCAGTGCTAGACCCCCCGGGCTAAGCACCGGGGAGCTGTTTTTT. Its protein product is CSARPPGLSTGELFF.